This is a list of T cell receptor beta chains from one sample in a study of blood T cell repertoires in COVID-19. The method was immunoSEQ multiplex PCR; TCRdb's version includes in-frame clones alone and lacks a portion of them. The table records 150,000 to 200,000 clones, 80% to 90% of them present only once. The sequencing sample was made of peripheral blood. Receptor source: an elderly woman with acute or convalescent COVID-19. The CDR3 runs from the conserved cysteine through the conserved F or W. Fields, in order: V gene, J gene, clone size, D gene, CDR3 protein, CDR3 DNA. A D gene is named only where the DNA matches it firmly. Part of the rows lack a size; the others show once, few, many or a class for expanded clones.

>TRBV6-6|TRBJ1-6|.|TRBD1
CASSAPGQDNSPLHF
TGTGCCAGCAGTGCACCGGGACAGGATAATTCACCCCTCCACTTT
>TRBV12-3/TRBV12-4|TRBJ1-1|.|.
CASSFSVNTEAFF
TGTGCCAGCAGTTTCTCAGTGAACACTGAAGCTTTCTTT
>TRBV6-6|TRBJ1-4|.|TRBD1
CASSHGQVDEKLFF
TGTGCCAGCAGTCACGGACAGGTAGACGAAAAACTGTTTTTT
>TRBV15|TRBJ1-5|few|.
CATSRDDEDYQPQHF
TGTGCCACCAGCAGAGATGATGAGGATTACCAGCCCCAGCATTTT
>TRBV19|TRBJ1-1|.|TRBD1
CASSIGGQIMNTEAFF
TGTGCCAGTAGTATCGGGGGACAGATCATGAACACTGAAGCTTTCTTT
>TRBV7-9|TRBJ1-5|.|.
CASSLAFGAGGNQPQHF
TGTGCCAGCAGCCTGGCCTTCGGAGCAGGGGGCAATCAGCCCCAGCATTTT
>TRBV2|TRBJ1-4|.|.
CASSLGPAGGLFF
TGTGCCAGCAGTTTAGGACCCGCCGGAGGGCTGTTTTTT
>TRBV3-1/TRBV3-2|TRBJ1-1|few|.
CASSQSRNTEAFF
TGTGCCAGCAGCCAAAGTAGGAACACTGAAGCTTTCTTT
>TRBV5-1|TRBJ1-1|.|.
CASSLTGGTEAFF
TGCGCCAGCAGCCTAACTGGAGGCACTGAAGCTTTCTTT
>TRBV6-5|TRBJ2-7|.|.
CASSLGRDVYEQYF
TGTGCCAGCAGTTTGGGCCGAGACGTTTACGAGCAGTACTTC
>TRBV2|TRBJ1-1|few|TRBD1
CASSEDRVKSTEAFF
TGTGCCAGCAGTGAGGACAGGGTAAAATCGACTGAAGCTTTCTTT
>TRBV2|TRBJ2-7|.|TRBD1
CASRVSGQDSYEQYF
TGTGCCAGCCGGGTATCGGGACAGGACTCCTACGAGCAGTACTTC
>TRBV7-6|TRBJ2-2|.|.
CASSSQGGRIHTGELFF
TGTGCCAGCAGCTCCCAGGGGGGCAGGATCCACACCGGGGAGCTGTTTTTT
>TRBV18|TRBJ1-2|few|.
CASSPGTSPNYGYTF
TGTGCCAGCTCACCCGGGACAAGCCCTAACTATGGCTACACCTTC
>TRBV7-3|TRBJ2-5|.|.
CASSPGNQETQYF
TGTGCCAGCAGCCCGGGAAACCAAGAGACCCAGTACTTC
>TRBV12-3/TRBV12-4|TRBJ1-2|many|.
CASRSQGFGYTF
TGTGCCAGCAGGTCTCAGGGCTTTGGCTACACCTTC
>TRBV9|TRBJ2-1|.|TRBD2
CASSVTSGGANNEQFF
TGTGCCAGCAGCGTGACTAGCGGGGGAGCTAACAATGAGCAGTTCTTC
>TRBV7-6|TRBJ1-1|.|.
CASSWGEGAEAFF
TGTGCCAGCAGCTGGGGGGAGGGGGCTGAAGCTTTCTTT
>TRBV6-2/TRBV6-3|TRBJ2-5|.|TRBD1
CASSSPTQGFDETQYF
TGTGCCAGCAGCTCTCCCACACAGGGGTTTGACGAGACCCAGTACTTC
>TRBV6-5|TRBJ2-7|few|TRBD1
CASSYDRAYEQYF
TGTGCCAGCAGTTATGACAGGGCCTACGAGCAGTACTTC
>TRBV12-3/TRBV12-4|TRBJ2-3|.|TRBD2
CASSLRGRDTQYF
TGTGCCAGCAGTTTGCGGGGGAGGGATACGCAGTATTTT
>TRBV15|TRBJ2-1|.|.
CATSRDRGHEQFF
TGTGCCACCAGCAGAGATCGAGGGCATGAGCAGTTCTTC
>TRBV27|TRBJ2-5|.|.
CASSWGHGETQYF
TGTGCCAGCAGTTGGGGACATGGTGAGACCCAGTACTTC
>TRBV5-1|TRBJ1-1|.|TRBD1
CASSSVQGAGTEAFF
TGCGCCAGCAGCTCGGTACAGGGGGCAGGAACTGAAGCTTTCTTT
>TRBV7-2|TRBJ2-3|.|.
CASSLAGGRSAGTDTQYF
TGTGCCAGCAGCTTAGCGGGAGGTCGGTCGGCGGGAACAGATACGCAGTATTTT
>TRBV7-9|TRBJ2-6|few|.
CASSLTPGASGANVLTF
TGTGCCAGCAGCTTAACACCAGGGGCGTCTGGGGCCAACGTCCTGACTTTC
>TRBV20-1|TRBJ1-4|.|.
CSASRTAREKLFF
TGCAGTGCTAGTAGGACAGCTAGGGAAAAACTGTTTTTT
>TRBV29-1|TRBJ2-5|.|.
CSALEGVETQYF
TGCAGCGCTCTGGAGGGCGTTGAGACCCAGTACTTC
>TRBV18|TRBJ1-1|few|TRBD1
CASSLGTGDTEAFF
TGTGCCAGCTCACTGGGGACAGGGGACACTGAAGCTTTCTTT
>TRBV5-4|TRBJ2-3|once|TRBD1
CASSPGTGFYTDTQYF
TGTGCCAGCAGCCCGGGGACAGGCTTTTACACAGATACGCAGTATTTT
>TRBV5-1|TRBJ2-7|.|.
CASSGGTGITPEQYF
TGCGCCAGCAGCGGGGGCACAGGGATTACCCCCGAGCAGTACTTC
>TRBV5-1|TRBJ1-1|.|TRBD1
CASSRDSEAFF
TGCGCCAGCAGCCGGGACAGTGAAGCTTTCTTT
>TRBV18|TRBJ1-3|.|.
CASSRQDADFSGNTIYF
TGTGCCAGCTCGCGGCAAGACGCCGATTTCTCTGGAAACACCATATATTTT
>TRBV18|TRBJ2-3|once|TRBD2
CASSATTSPFDTQYF
TGTGCCAGCTCAGCAACGACTAGCCCCTTTGATACGCAGTATTTT
>TRBV29-1|TRBJ1-2|.|TRBD1
CSAAGAVDREYGYTF
TGCAGCGCCGCGGGGGCCGTGGACAGGGAGTATGGCTACACCTTC
>TRBV7-2|TRBJ2-4|once|.
CASSPLSGSVTAKNIQYF
TGTGCCAGCAGCCCGCTCTCCGGTAGCGTAACAGCCAAAAACATTCAGTACTTC
>TRBV7-2|TRBJ1-2|.|TRBD1
CASSLEGALDYGYTF
TGTGCCAGCAGCTTAGAGGGGGCTCTGGACTATGGCTACACCTTC
>TRBV29-1|TRBJ1-2|.|TRBD1
CSVDPGGGYGYTF
TGCAGCGTCGATCCAGGGGGAGGCTATGGCTACACCTTC
>TRBV24-1|TRBJ1-5|.|TRBD1
CATRGTGNQPQHF
TGTGCCACCCGAGGGACAGGGAATCAGCCCCAGCATTTT
>TRBV12-3/TRBV12-4|TRBJ1-3|.|TRBD1
CASSRQGQNTIYF
TGTGCCAGCAGTCGACAGGGACAAAACACCATATATTTT
>TRBV5-4|TRBJ2-7|.|TRBD1
CASRLQGDSYEQYF
TGTGCCAGCAGGCTACAGGGGGACTCCTACGAGCAGTACTTC
>TRBV6-2/TRBV6-3|TRBJ1-1|.|TRBD1
CASSSRTGVNTEAFF
TGTGCCAGCAGCTCTAGGACAGGGGTGAACACTGAAGCTTTCTTT
>TRBV4-2|TRBJ2-7|.|TRBD2
CASSQGRGAAYEQYF
TGTGCCAGCAGCCAAGGGCGGGGGGCTGCCTACGAGCAGTACTTC
>TRBV5-1|TRBJ1-5|few|.
CASSLDGGRQQPQHF
TGCGCCAGCAGCTTGGACGGGGGGCGGCAGCAGCCCCAGCATTTT
>TRBV7-9|TRBJ2-1|.|TRBD2
CASSRSGGYYNEQFF
TGTGCCAGCAGCCGGAGCGGGGGATACTACAATGAGCAGTTCTTC
>TRBV5-1|TRBJ1-1|.|.
CASSGLMASTEAFF
TGCGCCAGCAGCGGGCTAATGGCCTCCACTGAAGCTTTCTTT
>TRBV5-1|TRBJ2-3|.|TRBD1
CASSPRDRGYTDTQYF
TGCGCCAGCAGCCCAAGGGACAGGGGGTACACAGATACGCAGTATTTT
>TRBV28|TRBJ2-5|once|TRBD1
CASTNPGGELETQYF
TGTGCCAGCACCAATCCAGGGGGCGAGCTGGAGACCCAGTACTTC
>TRBV18|TRBJ1-4|.|TRBD1
CASSPRPPDRANEKLFF
TGTGCCAGCTCACCCCGTCCCCCGGACAGGGCTAATGAAAAACTGTTTTTT
>TRBV28|TRBJ2-1|.|TRBD2
CASSLLGLAGGWNEQFF
TGTGCCAGCAGTTTGCTGGGACTAGCGGGGGGGTGGAATGAGCAGTTCTTC
>TRBV9|TRBJ2-7|once|.
CASSRSASYEQYF
TGTGCCAGCAGCCGGAGCGCCAGTTACGAGCAGTACTTC
>TRBV5-1|TRBJ2-2|.|TRBD2
CASSLRTSGGTPNTGELFF
TGCGCCAGCAGCCTTCGGACTAGCGGGGGAACCCCGAACACCGGGGAGCTGTTTTTT
>TRBV29-1|TRBJ1-3|.|TRBD1
CSVPTGANTIYF
TGCAGCGTTCCGACAGGGGCGAACACCATATATTTT
>TRBV29-1|TRBJ2-5|.|.
CSVDRVALETQYF
TGCAGCGTTGATCGGGTGGCTTTAGAGACCCAGTACTTC
>TRBV18|TRBJ1-1|.|.
CASSPVENTEAFF
TGTGCCAGCTCACCGGTAGAGAACACTGAAGCTTTCTTT
>TRBV19|TRBJ1-5|.|.
CASSIRSGRGSQPQHF
TGTGCCAGTAGTATCCGTAGTGGCAGGGGTTCTCAGCCCCAGCATTTT
>TRBV10-3|TRBJ2-3|.|.
CAISSAASPDTQYF
TGTGCCATCAGTTCGGCGGCTAGCCCAGATACGCAGTATTTT
>TRBV29-1|TRBJ2-3|.|.
CSVGRGTSTDTQYF
TGCAGCGTTGGGCGGGGTACTAGCACAGATACGCAGTATTTT
>TRBV10-3|TRBJ1-1|.|TRBD1
CAISERDRGGGTEAFF
TGTGCCATCAGTGAACGGGACAGGGGTGGCGGCACTGAAGCTTTCTTT